What follows are 20 T cell receptor beta chains derived from one specimen sequenced in a study of cytomegalovirus exposure and HLA in healthy donors. PCR used 60 Vbeta primers and 13 Jbeta primers. TCRdb's copy holds only in-frame clones and misses some; the assay was immunoSEQ multiplex PCR. This table has some 160,000 clones, over 60% appearing once. The sample consisted of PBMCs. Receptors originate from a woman in her 30s in good health and CMV-seronegative.

The chain uses TRBV20-1 and TRBJ2-5; the match to TRBD2 covers 8 bases. V lost 1 base, J lost 13 bases, and 5 bases stayed unmatched. The CDR3 contains 11 residues. Per germline, CDR1 DFQATT and CDR2 SNEGSKA (reference sequence). CDR3 sequence reads: CSARVERERYF. CDR3 nucleotide sequence: TGCAGTGCTAGAGTGGAGCGGGAGCGGTACTTC.

The rearrangement links TRBV6-1 to TRBJ2-5; TRBD1 matches 7 bases. The CDR3 consists of 13 residues. Trimming cost V 6 bases and J 5 bases; bases outside gene matches: 6. Germline V gene sequence: CDR1 MNHNS, CDR2 SASEGT. DNA of the CDR3: TGTGCCAGCAGCGGAGACAGGGTTGAGACCCAGTACTTC. Residues: CASSGDRVETQYF.

Here the CDR3 reads CATGPRGASTYEQYF. CDR3 in DNA: TGTGCCACCGGCCCCCGAGGAGCATCGACCTACGAGCAGTACTTC. This chain links TRBV7-9 with TRBJ2-7, with D uncertain. CDR3 length: 15 residues. The V and J ends lost 10 bases and 2 bases respectively, with 21 bases between them. CDR1 and CDR2 (germline): SEHNR, FQNEAQ (reference sequence).

The chain uses TRBV7-8 and TRBJ1-1, with D possibly being TRBD1 (5 bases). Germline V gene sequence: CDR1 SGHVS, CDR2 FQNEAQ. There are 15 residues in the CDR3. V was pared by 0 bases and J by 4 bases, with 12 bases between. The CDR3 DNA sequence: TGTGCCAGCAGCTTAGCCCTTGGGGGGACCACTGAAGCTTTCTTT. Protein: CASSLALGGTTEAFF. Drawing the rest from reference TRBV7-8 and TRBJ1-1, the complete variable domain is GAGVSQSPRYKVAKRGQDVALRCDPISGHVSLFWYQQALGQGPEFLTYFQNEAQLDKSGLPSDRFFAERPEGSVSTLKIQRTQQEDSAVYLCASSLALGGTTEAFFGQGTRLTVV.

The chain recombines TRBV11-2 with TRBJ2-1; no clear D gene. Deletions cut 1 base from V and 4 bases from J, with 11 bases between. Germline CDR1 SGHAT, CDR2 FQNNGV. The CDR3 has 15 residues. The CDR3: CASSLGERNYNEQFF. The CDR3 DNA reads as TGTGCCAGCAGCTTAGGCGAGAGAAATTACAATGAGCAGTTCTTC.

This chain joins TRBV25-1 and TRBJ1-6; 8 bases agree with TRBD1. The V gene's germline CDR1 is MGHDK and CDR2 SYGVNS. The CDR3 has 16 amino acids. After removal of 6 bases from V and 4 bases from J, the junction contained 8 bases not matched to a gene. The CDR3 DNA is TGTGCCAGCAGAGGACAGGGAAGAAGGTATAATTCACCCCTCCACTTT. Translating gives CASRGQGRRYNSPLHF.

This chain uses TRBV7-6 with TRBJ2-7; the D gene is possibly TRBD2 (6 bases). V gave up 1 base and J gave up 5 bases, with 18 bases separating them. CDR1 is SGHVS and CDR2 is FNYEAQ in the germline V gene. CDR3 length: 16 amino acids. The CDR3 loop is CASSLVGSGGIHEQYF. The DNA of the CDR3 is TGTGCCAGCAGCTTAGTAGGTAGCGGAGGTATTCACGAGCAGTACTTC.

This rearrangement joins TRBV11-2 to TRBJ2-7; 7 bases are a match to TRBD1. Germline trimming cut 5 bases from V and 1 base from J; bases unmatched to any gene: 5. The CDR3 length is 14 residues. Germline V gene data show CDR1 as SGHAT and CDR2 as FQNNGV. Written as DNA, the CDR3 is TGTGCCAGCAGCGGGACAGCGATGTCCTACGAGCAGTACTTC. It encodes CASSGTAMSYEQYF.

The V gene is TRBV25-1, the J gene TRBJ2-1, with a weak D call TRBD1 (6 bases). The CDR3 runs to 15 residues. The germline CDR1 and CDR2 sequences are MGHDK and SYGVNS. V lost 4 bases to trimming and J lost 5 bases, with 15 bases between them. The CDR3 nucleotides are TGTGCCAGCAGTGTCCCCAGGGGAGTCGACAATGAGCAGTTCTTC. The encoded protein is CASSVPRGVDNEQFF.

The J gene is TRBJ1-5, the V gene TRBV2; tentative D call: TRBD1 (6 bases). CDR3 length: 17 amino acids. Trimming took off 1 base at V and 0 bases at J, with 13 bases between the two ends. Germline CDR1 is SNHLY and CDR2 is FYNNEI. The CDR3 DNA sequence: TGTGCCAGCAGTGAAGGTTCGGGGGGCCTTAGCAATCAGCCCCAGCATTTT. Its protein is CASSEGSGGLSNQPQHF.

This clone turned up a few times. The chain combines TRBV25-1 with TRBJ2-2; a weak D match, TRBD1 (5 bases). This CDR3 has 13 residues. The V gene lost 6 bases and the J gene lost 4 bases, with 9 bases spanning the gap. Per germline, CDR1 MGHDK and CDR2 SYGVNS. CDR3 loop: CASRGRGTGELFF. The CDR3 DNA sequence: TGTGCCAGCAGGGGGCGAGGCACCGGGGAGCTGTTTTTT.

This rearrangement joins TRBV4-3 to TRBJ2-1, with 11 bases that match TRBD2. CDR1 is LGHNA, CDR2 YSLEER, per germline. CDR3 size: 15 residues. The junction had 2 bases not matched to a gene; V was cut back by 4 bases and J by 3 bases. Here the CDR3 reads CASSLTSGSYNEQFF. The CDR3 region has the DNA TGCGCCAGCAGCCTTACTAGCGGGAGCTACAATGAGCAGTTCTTC.

The chain combines TRBV2 with TRBJ2-5, with TRBD1 matching 10 bases. With 5 bases clipped from V and 4 bases from J, the junction kept 1 base outside the gene matches. Germline CDR1 and CDR2: SNHLY and FYNNEI. The CDR3 is 13 amino acids. The CDR3 nucleotides are TGTGCCAGCAGTTGGACAGGGGGAGAGACCCAGTACTTC. Protein sequence: CASSWTGGETQYF.

The V gene is TRBV5-4, the J gene TRBJ2-7, with TRBD2 identical over 11 bases. CDR1 and CDR2 from the germline V gene are SGHNT and YYREEE (reference sequence). V trimming: 4 bases; J trimming: 7 bases; junction bases outside the gene matches: 13. CDR3 length: 16 residues. This CDR3 reads CASSLLPLAGVREQYF. The CDR3 region has the DNA TGTGCCAGCAGCCTTCTCCCACTAGCGGGAGTGAGGGAGCAGTACTTC.

The chain carries TRBV28 and TRBJ2-7; tentative D call: TRBD2 (5 bases). Germline CDR1 and CDR2: MDHEN and SYDVKM. This CDR3 is built from 13 residues. V gave up 5 bases and J gave up 7 bases, with 15 bases separating them. The CDR3 reads CASSHPGSWEQYF. CDR3 sequence (DNA): TGTGCCAGCAGTCACCCGGGGAGCTGGGAGCAGTACTTC.

CDR3: CASSSGLAPSTDTQYF. Here the CDR3 DNA reads TGTGCCAGCAGCTCCGGACTAGCCCCTAGCACAGATACGCAGTATTTT. The chain joins TRBV5-6 to TRBJ2-3, with 8 bases aligning to TRBD2. The germline gives CDR1 SGHDT, CDR2 YYEEEE. This CDR3 contains 16 residues. V was pared by 3 bases and J by 0 bases, with 6 bases of the junction left unmatched.

As concerns this clone: A junction end diverges from the germline sequence, so it may reflect a read error. This sequence joins TRBV13 and TRBJ2-7; tentative D call: TRBD2 (5 bases). The CDR3 length is 13 residues. Germline loops: CDR1 PRHDT, CDR2 FYEKMQ (reference sequence). The CDR3 nucleotides read TGTGCCAGCAGCCTAGGCCGGGCGGGCGAGCAGTACTTC. It is translated as CASSLGRAGEQYF.

V and J are TRBV5-1 and TRBJ2-7; 8 positions agree with TRBD2. Looked up from germline, CDR1 is SGHRS and CDR2 is YFSETQ. The CDR3 is 13 amino acids. J lost 0 bases, V lost 5 bases, and 1 base had no gene match. The CDR3 DNA sequence: TGCGCCAGCAGACTAGCGGACTCCTACGAGCAGTACTTC. It encodes CASRLADSYEQYF.

CDR3 sequence reads: CASSPIDRNTEAFF. The CDR3 DNA follows: TGTGCCAGCAGCCCTATTGACAGGAACACTGAAGCTTTCTTT. The J gene is TRBJ1-1, the V gene TRBV7-7; the D gene is possibly TRBD1 (5 bases). The CDR3 loop spans 14 amino acids. V lost 5 bases to trimming and J lost 1 base, with 11 bases between them. Germline CDR1 is SSHAT and CDR2 is FNYEAQ (reference sequence).

To note about this clone: Sequence at one end of the junction differs from germline and may be a read error. The rearrangement uses TRBV14 and TRBJ1-2, with 7 bases identical to TRBD1. Germline-derived CDR1 and CDR2 are SGHDN and FVKESK. This CDR3 is 14 amino acids long. CDR3 loop: CASANTGARYGYPF. CDR3 nucleotide sequence: TGTGCCAGCGCGAACACAGGGGCCCGATATGGCTACCCCTTC.